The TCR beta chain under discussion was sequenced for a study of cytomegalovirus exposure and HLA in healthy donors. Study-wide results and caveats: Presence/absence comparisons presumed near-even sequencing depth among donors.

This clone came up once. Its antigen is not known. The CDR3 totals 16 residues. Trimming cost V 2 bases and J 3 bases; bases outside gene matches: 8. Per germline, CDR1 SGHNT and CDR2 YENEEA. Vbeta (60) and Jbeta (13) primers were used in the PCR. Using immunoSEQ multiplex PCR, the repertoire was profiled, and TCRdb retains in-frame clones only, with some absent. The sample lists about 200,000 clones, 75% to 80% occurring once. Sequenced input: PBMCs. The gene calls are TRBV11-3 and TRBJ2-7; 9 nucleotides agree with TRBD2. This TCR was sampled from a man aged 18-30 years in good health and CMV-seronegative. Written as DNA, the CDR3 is TGTGCCAGCAGCTTACTAGCGGGGAGACCTATCTACGAGCAGTACTTC. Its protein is CASSLLAGRPIYEQYF.